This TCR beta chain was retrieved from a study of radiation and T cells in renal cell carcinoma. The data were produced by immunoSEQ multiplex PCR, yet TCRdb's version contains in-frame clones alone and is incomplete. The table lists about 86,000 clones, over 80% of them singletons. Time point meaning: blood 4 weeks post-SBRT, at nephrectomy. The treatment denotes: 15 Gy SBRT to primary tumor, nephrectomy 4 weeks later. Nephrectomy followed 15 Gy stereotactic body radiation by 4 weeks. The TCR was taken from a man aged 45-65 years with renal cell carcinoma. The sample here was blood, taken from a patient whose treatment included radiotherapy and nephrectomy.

DNA for the CDR3: TGTGCCAGCAAAGGGTCGTGGTCTAGCGGGAGTACAGATACGCAGTATTTT. Its protein product is CASKGSWSSGSTDTQYF. This sequence joins TRBV7-9 and TRBJ2-3; 10 nucleotides agree with TRBD2. Germline V CDR1 and CDR2: SEHNR, FQNEAQ (reference sequence). This CDR3 is 17 amino acids long. V trimming: 7 bases; J trimming: 3 bases; junction bases outside the gene matches: 13.